The rows below give T cell receptor beta chains drawn from one sample of a study of blood T cells in healthy people across ages. TCRdb analysed the 5' RACE reads with MiXCR anew, one entry per CDR3 protein. Counted here are roughly 730,000 distinct CDR3 sequences, about 61% occurring once; the ten biggest clones make up 25% to 30%. The source material was blood. These receptors were taken from a man aged 40-55 years in good health. The CDR3 runs from the conserved cysteine through the conserved F or W. Fields, in order: clone size, CDR3 length, J gene, D gene, V gene, CDR3 protein, CDR3 DNA. The D gene is left open where the match is weak. The listing skips clone size in some rows; elsewhere it reads once, few, many or a size class.

>-|17|TRBJ2-5|TRBD1|TRBV6-1
CASREGQGGNRLKTQYF
TGTGCCAGCAGGGAAGGACAGGGGGGTAACCGACTCAAGACCCAGTACTTC
>-|14|TRBJ2-1|TRBD2|TRBV29-1
CSVDSLAGVYEQFF
TGCAGCGTTGATTCACTAGCGGGAGTGTATGAGCAGTTCTTC
>few|11|TRBJ1-1|-|TRBV6-2/TRBV6-3
CASSYLYWAFF
TGTGCCAGCAGTTACCTCTACTGGGCTTTCTTT
>few|15|TRBJ2-7|TRBD1|TRBV5-1
CASSLERGLAYEQYF
TGCGCCAGCAGCTTGGAGAGGGGGCTCGCCTACGAGCAGTACTTC
>-|15|TRBJ1-2|TRBD1|TRBV14
CASSQDRAGGGGYTF
TGTGCCAGCAGCCAAGATCGGGCAGGGGGAGGAGGCTACACCTTC
>-|15|TRBJ2-1|-|TRBV28
CASSLPPSSYNEQFF
TGTGCCAGCAGTTTGCCCCCCAGCTCCTACAATGAGCAGTTCTTC
>few|11|TRBJ1-1|-|TRBV6-5
CASSSPTEAFF
TGTGCCAGCAGTTCTCCAACTGAAGCTTTCTTT
>-|19|TRBJ2-6|TRBD1|TRBV18
CASSLRVQGVVSGANVLTF
TGTGCCAGCTCACTACGAGTACAGGGGGTCGTCTCTGGGGCCAACGTCCTGACTTTC
>few|15|TRBJ2-1|TRBD2|TRBV27
CASTLTSGRAVEQFF
TGTGCCAGCACGTTGACTAGCGGGAGGGCCGTTGAGCAGTTCTTC
>-|16|TRBJ2-7|-|TRBV6-1
CASSAYEMGSYNEQYF
TGTGCCAGCAGCGCGTACGAAATGGGCTCCTACAATGAGCAGTACTTC
>-|14|TRBJ2-1|-|TRBV28
CASSFRSSNNEQFF
TGTGCCAGCAGTTTCCGGTCTTCTAACAATGAGCAGTTCTTC
>-|17|TRBJ2-6|TRBD2|TRBV4-3
CASSQAGRETGANVLTF
TGCGCCAGCAGCCAAGCCGGGAGGGAGACTGGGGCCAACGTCCTGACTTTC
>-|13|TRBJ1-2|-|TRBV3-1
CASSQDVRAGYTF
TGTGCCAGCAGCCAAGATGTCAGGGCTGGCTACACCTTC
>-|18|TRBJ1-2|-|TRBV7-2
CASSWGRRQRQANYGYTF
TGTGCCAGCAGCTGGGGGCGGCGGCAACGACAAGCTAACTATGGCTACACCTTC
>-|15|TRBJ1-5|-|TRBV27
CASRGGPYSNQPQHF
TGTGCCAGCAGGGGGGGACCCTATAGCAATCAGCCCCAGCATTTT
>-|16|TRBJ2-3|TRBD2|TRBV2
CASSEDLAGVKDTQYF
TGTGCCAGCAGTGAAGATCTAGCGGGAGTCAAAGATACGCAGTATTTT
>-|14|TRBJ1-1|-|TRBV11-2
CATQGVGGLTEAFF
TGTGCGACACAAGGGGTAGGGGGGCTAACTGAAGCTTTCTTT
>few|13|TRBJ2-4|-|TRBV20-1
CSAPYRGGDIQYF
TGCAGTGCTCCCTACAGGGGGGGAGACATTCAGTACTTC
>-|12|TRBJ2-1|-|TRBV27
CASSSGALEQFF
TGTGCCAGCAGTTCGGGGGCCCTTGAGCAGTTCTTC
>-|15|TRBJ2-3|-|TRBV28
CASNQGHGRSDTQYF
TGTGCCAGCAACCAGGGACATGGGAGATCTGATACGCAGTATTTT
>few|15|TRBJ2-3|-|TRBV6-4
CASSEGRESTDTQYF
TGTGCCAGCAGTGAAGGACGGGAGAGCACAGATACGCAGTATTTT
>few|14|TRBJ2-2|-|TRBV28
CASSLTGAAGELFF
TGTGCCAGCAGTTTAACGGGGGCAGCTGGGGAGCTGTTTTTT
>-|15|TRBJ2-7|TRBD2|TRBV27
CASSLYSAGESEQYF
TGTGCCAGCAGTTTATACTCGGCGGGAGAGAGTGAGCAGTACTTC
>-|12|TRBJ2-7|-|TRBV2
CASGTHSYEQYF
TGTGCCAGCGGGACACACTCCTACGAGCAGTACTTC
>-|15|TRBJ1-2|-|TRBV6-2/TRBV6-3
CASSYEGGVNYGYTF
TGTGCCAGCAGTTACGAAGGCGGCGTTAACTATGGCTACACCTTC
>-|15|TRBJ2-7|TRBD1|TRBV5-1
CASGPAGQDSYEQYF
TGCGCCAGCGGCCCGGCGGGACAGGACTCCTACGAGCAGTACTTC
>-|15|TRBJ2-7|-|TRBV3-1
CASSQDAASSYEQYF
TGTGCCAGCAGCCAAGATGCGGCCTCGTCCTACGAGCAGTACTTC
>once|15|TRBJ2-7|-|TRBV6-5
CASSLQAPSGYEQYF
TGTGCCAGCAGTCTCCAGGCCCCAAGCGGCTACGAGCAGTACTTC
>-|13|TRBJ1-1|-|TRBV25-1
CASSEGRNTEAFF
TGTGCCAGCAGTGAGGGAAGGAACACTGAAGCTTTCTTT
>-|16|TRBJ2-7|-|TRBV6-2/TRBV6-3
CASSYSPGTVQFEQYF
TGTGCCAGCAGTTACTCGCCCGGGACGGTGCAGTTCGAGCAGTACTTC
>once|14|TRBJ2-3|-|TRBV20-1
CSARGDFGADTQYF
TGCAGTGCTAGAGGGGACTTTGGCGCAGATACGCAGTATTTT